This TCR beta chain was retrieved from a study of cytomegalovirus exposure and HLA in healthy donors. From germline, CDR1 is MNHEY and CDR2 SMNVEV (reference sequence). The CDR3 has 14 residues. The V gene end was trimmed by 0 bases and the J gene end by 6 bases; junction bases not matched to a gene: 2. Researchers ran the PCR with 60 Vbeta and 13 Jbeta primers. Assay: immunoSEQ multiplex PCR; the TCRdb copy retains only in-frame clones and omits some. In the table there are 150,000 to 200,000 clones, around 68% of which are singletons. The chain uses TRBV27 and TRBJ1-2; 9 bases fit TRBD1. This clonotype originated in a man aged 35 to 55 in good health and CMV-seronegative. Sequencing was done on a sample of PBMCs. CDR3 nucleotide sequence: TGTGCCAGCAGTTTATCGGGACAGGGAAATGGCTACACCTTC. It specifies CASSLSGQGNGYTF.